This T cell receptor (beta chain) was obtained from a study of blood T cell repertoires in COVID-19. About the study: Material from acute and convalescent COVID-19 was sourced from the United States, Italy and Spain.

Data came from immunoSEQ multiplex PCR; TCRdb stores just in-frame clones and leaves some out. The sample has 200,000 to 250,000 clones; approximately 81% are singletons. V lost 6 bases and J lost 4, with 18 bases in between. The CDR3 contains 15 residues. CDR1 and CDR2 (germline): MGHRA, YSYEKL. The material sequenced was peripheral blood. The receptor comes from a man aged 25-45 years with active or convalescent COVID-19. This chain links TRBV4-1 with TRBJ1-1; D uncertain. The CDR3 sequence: CASRIGGASGTEAFF. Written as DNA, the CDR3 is TGCGCCAGCAGAATTGGCGGAGCCTCGGGCACTGAAGCTTTCTTT.